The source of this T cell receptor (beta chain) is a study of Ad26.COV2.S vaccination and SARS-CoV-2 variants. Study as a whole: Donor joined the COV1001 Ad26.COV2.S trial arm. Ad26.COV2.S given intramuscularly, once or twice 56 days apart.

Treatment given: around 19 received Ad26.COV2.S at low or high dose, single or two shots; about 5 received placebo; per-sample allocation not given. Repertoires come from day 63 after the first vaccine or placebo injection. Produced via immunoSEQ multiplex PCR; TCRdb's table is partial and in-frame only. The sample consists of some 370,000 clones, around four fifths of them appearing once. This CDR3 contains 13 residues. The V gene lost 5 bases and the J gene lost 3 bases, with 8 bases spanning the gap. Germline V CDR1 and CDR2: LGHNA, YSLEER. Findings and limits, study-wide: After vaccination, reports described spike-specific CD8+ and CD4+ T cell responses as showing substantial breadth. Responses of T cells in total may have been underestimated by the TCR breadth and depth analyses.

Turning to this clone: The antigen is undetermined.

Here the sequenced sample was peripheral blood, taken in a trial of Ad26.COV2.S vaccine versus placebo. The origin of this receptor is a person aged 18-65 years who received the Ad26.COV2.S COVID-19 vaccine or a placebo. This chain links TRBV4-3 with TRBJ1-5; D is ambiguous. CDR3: CASSFGPNQPQHF. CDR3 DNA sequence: TGCGCCAGCAGCTTTGGCCCCAATCAGCCCCAGCATTTT.